The 19 T cell receptor beta chains below come from one sample, sequenced in a study of CD8 T cells in ankylosing spondylitis. MiXCR, run by TCRdb on the 5' RACE reads, gives a single entry per CDR3 protein. The sample lists about 310,000 distinct CDR3 sequences, less than 25% seen once, with 3.5% in the top ten. Sequenced material: blood, either unsorted or a sorted T cell fraction (not recorded which). All receptors derive from a female donor with ankylosing spondylitis or in good health (not recorded which).

This clonotype was observed many times. The rearrangement links TRBV29-1 to TRBJ2-1; D not certain. Germline CDR1 is SQVTM and CDR2 is ANQGSEA. With 4 bases removed from V and 3 bases from J, the gap between germline ends came to 10 bases. This CDR3 region has 13 residues. The CDR3 bases are TGCAGCGTTGCCCGTAGTAACTACAATGAGCAGTTCTTC. It specifies CSVARSNYNEQFF.

This clonotype was recorded many times. This sequence joins TRBV20-1 and TRBJ2-5; D perhaps matches TRBD1 (6 bases). CDR1 DFQATT and CDR2 SNEGSKA come from the germline V gene (reference sequence). Trimming stripped 5 bases from V and 5 bases from J, with 12 bases between. CDR3 length equals 12 residues. The CDR3 DNA sequence: TGCAGTGCTGTACAGGGTGGCGAGACCCAGTACTTC. Translation: CSAVQGGETQYF.

This clonotype was detected only a few times. The rearrangement joins TRBV6-5 to TRBJ2-1; 7 nucleotides align to TRBD2. V shed 0 bases, J shed 7 bases, and the junction held 3 bases outside the gene matches. Germline V gene sequence: CDR1 MNHEY, CDR2 SVGAGI. This CDR3 is built from 14 residues. The CDR3 reads CASSYSGGRNEQFF. For the CDR3, the DNA is TGTGCCAGCAGTTACTCCGGGGGGAGAAATGAGCAGTTCTTC.

There are a few counts of this clonotype. The V call is TRBV29-1, the J call TRBJ2-5, with no clear D. This CDR3 comprises 13 residues. Per germline, CDR1 SQVTM and CDR2 ANQGSEA. V was clipped by 6 bases and J by 2 bases, with 13 bases between them. CDR3 bases: TGCAGCGTCAAAGGGATTTTTCAAGAGACCCAGTACTTC. Protein sequence: CSVKGIFQETQYF.

The rearrangement links TRBV6-1 to TRBJ1-2; D is uncertain. The CDR3 is 14 residues long. Germline V gene sequence: CDR1 MNHNS, CDR2 SASEGT. V lost 6 bases, J lost 6 bases, and 17 bases lay in between. CDR3 residues: CASSTTPNKDGYTF. The CDR3 nucleotides are TGTGCCAGCAGCACCACTCCCAACAAGGATGGCTACACCTTC.

This clonotype occurred many times. CDR3 loop: CASSQGNNSPLHF. As DNA, the CDR3 is TGTGCCAGCAGCCAGGGGAACAATTCACCCCTCCACTTT. The chain couples TRBV3-1 to TRBJ1-6; D is unclear. CDR1 is LGHDT and CDR2 is YNNKEL in the germline V gene (reference sequence). The CDR3 has 13 residues. The ends were cut back, 3 bases at V and 7 bases at J, with 7 bases in the middle.

The rearrangement joins TRBV19 to TRBJ2-1, with 8 nucleotides matching TRBD1. Germline lookup yields CDR1 LNHDA and CDR2 SQIVND (reference sequence). This CDR3 is 15 amino acids long. V trimming: 5 bases; J trimming: 8 bases; junction bases outside the gene matches: 11. CDR3 nucleotides: TGTGCCAGTAGTCCACGGACAGGGCCGAGGGATGAGCAGTTCTTC. Its translation: CASSPRTGPRDEQFF.

V usage is TRBV5-1 and J usage is TRBJ2-5; 7 bases align to TRBD2. V dropped 1 base and J dropped 4; count of bases not matched to a gene: 4. The germline V gene has CDR1 SGHRS and CDR2 YFSETQ. CDR3 length: 14 residues. CDR3 sequence: CASSLSAGVETQYF. The DNA of the CDR3 is TGCGCCAGCAGCTTGTCGGCGGGGGTAGAGACCCAGTACTTC.

This chain connects TRBV7-2 to TRBJ2-7, with D possibly matching TRBD1 (6 bases). This CDR3 comprises 17 residues. The germline CDR1 and CDR2 sequences are SGHTA and FQGNSA. V lost 5 bases, J lost 7 bases, and 27 bases lay in between. The CDR3 sequence: CASSPHPRGSLPREQYF. CDR3 coding DNA: TGTGCCAGCAGCCCCCACCCCAGGGGATCTCTACCTCGAGAGCAGTACTTC.

The chain uses TRBV7-2 and TRBJ1-5; D unclear. V lost 4 bases, J lost 5 bases, and 9 bases lay in between. Germline CDR1 is SGHTA and CDR2 is FQGNSA. The CDR3 runs to 13 residues. The CDR3 reads CASSSAAYQPQHF. The CDR3 DNA is TGTGCCAGCAGCTCCGCGGCCTATCAGCCCCAGCATTTT.

The chain carries TRBV12-3 or TRBV12-4 and TRBJ2-3; 9 nucleotides line up with TRBD2. The CDR3 consists of 14 residues. Trimming removed 6 bases from V and 4 bases from J; junction bases left unmatched: 5. This chain's CDR3 is CASSLLAGADTQYF. The CDR3 DNA reads TGTGCCAGCAGCCTCTTAGCGGGAGCAGATACGCAGTATTTT.

This clonotype was seen many times. The V call is TRBV19, the J call TRBJ2-3; D not certain. Looked up from germline, CDR1 is LNHDA and CDR2 is SQIVND (reference sequence). The CDR3 is made up of 14 amino acids. V gave up 3 bases and J gave up 7 bases, with 14 bases separating them. The CDR3 coding sequence is TGTGCCAGTAGTATCGGACCCGGCGCCTATACGCAGTATTTT. This gives the protein CASSIGPGAYTQYF.

This clonotype was counted only a few times. This chain joins TRBV30 and TRBJ2-3; D not resolved. The CDR3 has 12 residues. Trimming removed 3 bases at V and 8 bases at J, with 12 bases between. The germline V gene has CDR1 GTSNPN and CDR2 SVGIG (reference sequence). DNA of the CDR3: TGTGCCTGGAGAAGGGAACCCTTTACGCAGTATTTT. It encodes CAWRREPFTQYF.

The chain is built from TRBV30 and TRBJ2-1; TRBD2 is a possible D gene (6 bases). V was cut by 8 bases and J by 0 bases, with 14 bases left in between. This CDR3 comprises 14 residues. From germline, CDR1 is GTSNPN and CDR2 SVGIG (reference sequence). CDR3 sequence reads: CARGAKSSYNEQFF. The CDR3 nucleotides read TGTGCCCGCGGGGCTAAGAGCTCCTACAATGAGCAGTTCTTC.

This chain uses TRBV18 with TRBJ2-5; D is unresolved. CDR1 KGHSH and CDR2 LQKENI come from the germline V gene. V was clipped by 1 base and J by 3 bases, with 9 bases between them. This CDR3 spans 14 amino acids. CDR3 residues: CASSPRYPKETQYF. The CDR3 nucleotides are TGTGCCAGCTCACCACGGTACCCAAAAGAGACCCAGTACTTC.

This clonotype was seen a few times. The chain has TRBV20-1 and TRBJ2-1, with 12 bases matching TRBD2. This CDR3 comprises 14 residues. Germline loops: CDR1 DFQATT, CDR2 SNEGSKA (reference sequence). J was trimmed by 9 bases and V by 6 bases; bases with no gene match: 9. The CDR3 DNA is TGCAGTGCACGGACTAGCGGGATGGTTAGTGAGCAGTTCTTC. Its protein is CSARTSGMVSEQFF.

The CDR3: CASSLVVLETQYF. CDR3 DNA: TGTGCCAGCAGCTTAGTGGTGTTAGAGACCCAGTACTTC. The J gene is TRBJ2-5, the V gene TRBV7-6; D is uncertain. This CDR3 comprises 13 residues. Trimming removed 1 base from V and 4 bases from J, with 7 bases in between. CDR1 is SGHVS and CDR2 is FNYEAQ in the germline V gene.

This clonotype was seen at least ten times. This chain uses TRBV29-1 with TRBJ2-3, with TRBD2 identical over 9 bases. CDR1 is SQVTM and CDR2 is ANQGSEA in the germline V gene. The CDR3 totals 14 residues. V dropped 6 bases and J dropped 4; count of bases not matched to a gene: 8. Written as DNA, the CDR3 is TGCAGCGTGGATAGCGGGAGAGCGGCAGATACGCAGTATTTT. It codes for CSVDSGRAADTQYF.

This clonotype was counted ten times or more. The chain combines TRBV20-1 with TRBJ2-7, with D unresolved. V lost 0 bases and J lost 2, with 2 bases in between. CDR3 length: 11 residues. CDR1 and CDR2 (germline): DFQATT, SNEGSKA (reference sequence). CDR3 loop: CSARETYEQYF. CDR3 nucleotide sequence: TGCAGTGCTAGAGAGACCTACGAGCAGTACTTC.